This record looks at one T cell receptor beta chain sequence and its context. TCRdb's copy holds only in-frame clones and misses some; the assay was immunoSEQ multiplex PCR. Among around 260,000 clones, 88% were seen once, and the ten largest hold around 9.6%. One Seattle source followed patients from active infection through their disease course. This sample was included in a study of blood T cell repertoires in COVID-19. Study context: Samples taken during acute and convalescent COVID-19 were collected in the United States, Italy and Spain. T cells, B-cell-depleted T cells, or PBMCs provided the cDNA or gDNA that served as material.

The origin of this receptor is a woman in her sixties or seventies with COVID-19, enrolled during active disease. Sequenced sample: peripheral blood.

The CDR3 protein is CASSLESPSSGANVLTF. The CDR3, as DNA: TGTGCCAGCAGTTTAGAAAGTCCGAGCTCTGGGGCCAACGTCCTGACTTTC. The chain links TRBV28 to TRBJ2-6; the D is unclear. This CDR3 region has 17 residues. Germline V lookup: CDR1 MDHEN, CDR2 SYDVKM. The ends were cut back, 2 bases at V and 0 bases at J, with 11 bases in the middle.